The rows below give T cell receptor beta chains drawn from one sample of a study of CD8 T cells in Susac syndrome. TCRdb analysed the immunoSEQ multiplex PCR reads with MiXCR anew, one entry per CDR3 protein. Among 250,000 to 300,000 distinct CDR3 sequences, 85% were seen once, and the ten largest hold 0.095% to 0.14%. The sample was CD8+ T cells from PBMCs. These receptors came from a human donor with multiple sclerosis. CDR3s include the opening cysteine and the closing phenylalanine or tryptophan. Fields, in order: V gene, clone size, D gene, J gene, CDR3 DNA, CDR3 protein. The D gene is left open where the match is weak. Clone size appears in some rows only: once, few, many, or a class for an expanded clone.

TRBV12-2	.	.	TRBJ2-4	TGTGCAAGTCGCTTAAGGGGCCAGACAGGGGGCATTCAGTACTTC	CASRLRGQTGGIQYF
TRBV6-5	.	.	TRBJ2-3	TGTGCCAGCAGTTACCCGGCGGGTCAAGATCTGAGGCCCACAGATACGCAGTATTTT	CASSYPAGQDLRPTDTQYF
TRBV19	.	TRBD1	TRBJ2-5	TGTGCCAGTAGTCCTGGGACAGATATGCAAGAGACCCAGTACTTC	CASSPGTDMQETQYF
TRBV6-1	few	.	TRBJ2-7	TGTGCCAGCAGTTCGGACAGTTACTACGAGCAGTACTTC	CASSSDSYYEQYF
TRBV12-1	.	.	TRBJ1-2	TGTGCCAGCAGCCCCCGACAGGGGTTCCATGGCTACACCTTC	CASSPRQGFHGYTF
TRBV7-9	.	.	TRBJ2-7	TGTGCCAGCAAATTAGGCACAGGGAGCTCCTACGAGCAGTACTTC	CASKLGTGSSYEQYF
TRBV29-1	.	.	TRBJ1-1	TGCAGCGTCGTAAAGGGCACTGAAGCTTTCTTT	CSVVKGTEAFF
TRBV20-1	.	.	TRBJ1-4	TGCAGTGCTAGAGGGAGTGAAAAACTGTTTTTT	CSARGSEKLFF
TRBV28	.	.	TRBJ2-7	TGTGCCAGCAGTTCCCACGAGCAGTACTTC	CASSSHEQYF
TRBV28	.	TRBD2	TRBJ2-7	TGTGCCAGCAGGATATGGACTAGCGGAGGCTACGAGCAGTACTTC	CASRIWTSGGYEQYF
TRBV14	.	TRBD1	TRBJ2-5	TGTGCCAGCAGCCAGATTAAGATTGGGACAGCCCAAGAGACCCAGTACTTC	CASSQIKIGTAQETQYF
TRBV23-1	.	TRBD1	TRBJ1-4	TGCGCCAGCAGTCAATCAGAGGACAGGGTAGGTGGAAAACTGTTTTTT	CASSQSEDRVGGKLFF
TRBV28	.	TRBD1	TRBJ2-5	TGTGCCAGCAGCTCGTTCGAGACAGGGGAAGAGACCCAGTACTTC	CASSSFETGEETQYF
TRBV28	.	TRBD2	TRBJ2-7	TGTGCCAGCACCGGGACTAGCGGGAGATACGAGCAGTACTTC	CASTGTSGRYEQYF
TRBV2	.	.	TRBJ2-3	TGTGCCAGCAGTGAAGGGGGTACGGCCGATACGCAGTATTTT	CASSEGGTADTQYF
TRBV7-8	few	TRBD1	TRBJ2-4	TGTGCCAGCAGCTTACGACAGGGGGAATCCAAAAACATTCAGTACTTC	CASSLRQGESKNIQYF
TRBV3-1	.	.	TRBJ2-1	TGTGCCAGCAGCCAAGAACGGCTAGTTGTCTACAATGAGCAGTTCTTC	CASSQERLVVYNEQFF
TRBV7-6	.	.	TRBJ2-7	TGTGCCAGCAGCTTAGGAAGCCAGGGTTTCGAGCAGTACTTC	CASSLGSQGFEQYF
TRBV9	.	TRBD2	TRBJ2-3	TGTGCCAGCAGCTCGGGAGGTAGCGTTACAGATACGCAGTATTTT	CASSSGGSVTDTQYF
TRBV7-8	.	.	TRBJ2-1	TGTGCCAGCGGGGAGCCGATGTTCTCCTACAATGAGCAGTTCTTC	CASGEPMFSYNEQFF
TRBV7-9	once	TRBD1	TRBJ1-2	TGTGCCAGCACCTTAACGGGACAGGGCTACTATGGCTACACCTTC	CASTLTGQGYYGYTF
TRBV10-3	once	TRBD2	TRBJ2-1	TGTGCCATCAGAATGGGACTAGCGGGGCCCAATGAGCAGTTCTTC	CAIRMGLAGPNEQFF